This entry is about one T cell receptor beta chain. These data originate in a study of T-cell reconstitution after alpha-beta-depleted transplantation in children. The authors prepared the TCRbeta library with unique molecular identifiers. MiXCR, run by TCRdb on the PCR reads, gives a single entry per CDR3 protein. The sample includes about 340,000 distinct CDR3 sequences, roughly 13% seen only once; the top ten take around 4.5%. The CDR3 is 13 amino acids. Germline-derived CDR1 and CDR2 are MDHEN and SYDVKM. The V gene lost 8 bases and the J gene lost 6 bases, with 13 bases spanning the gap. This sequence joins TRBV28 and TRBJ1-4; D not resolved. This TCR was recovered from a human donor who donated a stem cell graft to a child with Fanconi anemia. The source was PBMCs, collected from the stem cell graft. CDR3 sequence reads: CASAPGVDEKLFF. CDR3 DNA: TGTGCCAGCGCCCCTGGGGTAGATGAAAAACTGTTTTTT.